Sequencing of this T cell receptor (beta chain) was carried out in a study of shared clonotypes between healthy human individuals. Points from the study as a whole: Though the depth was large, rarefaction showed that sorted-subset sequencing was incomplete.

A word on this clone: Its antigen is unidentified.

Clones were sequenced by immunoSEQ multiplex PCR, and TCRdb holds only the in-frame ones, with some missing. The top ten clones hold 0.045% to 0.06% of a sample with approximately 620,000 clones, 97% of them seen once. The trim removed 3 bases at V and 6 bases at J, leaving 6 bases unmatched. CDR1 and CDR2 from the germline V gene are MGHRA and YSYEKL. There are 16 residues in the CDR3. The chain has TRBV4-1 and TRBJ2-7; 15 positions agree with TRBD2. The TCR comes from a woman in her thirties in good health. The sample comprised naive CD4+ T cells sorted from blood. The subset is: CD45RA+ positively selected. CDR3 region: CASSHGLAGGRGEQYF. As DNA, the CDR3 is TGCGCCAGCAGCCATGGACTAGCGGGAGGGCGAGGCGAGCAGTACTTC.